This TCR beta chain stems from a study of blood T cell repertoires in COVID-19. About the study: Italy, Spain and the United States were the sources of the convalescent and acute COVID-19 samples. Nucleic acid was either cDNA or gDNA, and it came from T cells, B-cell-depleted T cells, or PBMCs.

Recruited during active infection, patients (from Seattle) were subsequently followed longitudinally. Study processing details: How many nucleated cells were present was estimated from reference gene primer amplification. This table comes from immunoSEQ multiplex PCR, and its TCRdb copy is limited to in-frame clones, with some not included. V, J and clone size are those of that table, while D and trimming were read from the DNA. The table has roughly 16,000 clones, 85% to 90% seen once. V was cut by 6 bases and J by 1 base, with 15 bases left in between. Looked up from germline, CDR1 is SGHRS and CDR2 is YFSETQ. This CDR3 region has 15 residues.

Material: peripheral blood. J is TRBJ2-3 and V is TRBV5-1; tentative D call: TRBD1 (7 bases). The TCR comes from a woman over 75 with COVID-19, enrolled during active disease. The CDR3 is CASTSEGTGTDTQYF. In DNA form, the CDR3 reads TGCGCCAGCACCTCGGAGGGGACAGGCACAGATACGCAGTATTTT.